This TCR beta chain came from a study of blood T cells in healthy people across ages. Then a second PCR, running roughly 7 to 12 cycles, was carried out with a sample-barcoded 5' primer and a J-beta primer mix. A single record per CDR3 protein comes from TCRdb applying MiXCR to the 5' RACE reads. The sample consists of fewer than 1,200,000 distinct CDR3 sequences, 25% of them appearing once. This clonotype showed up just a few times. This CDR3 comprises 13 residues. Germline CDR1 and CDR2: MGHDK and SYGVNS. Researchers report isolating at least 6.5 million PBMCs per sample. These data also featured in a second study, about T cells of mothers and their children. That study reports: Extracted RNA, in its entirety, went into cDNA synthesis at around 1.5 ug per 15 ul. Added by the second PCR's M1S primer were sample barcodes and 2-4 random nucleotides. There were over 8.5 million TCR beta CDR3 reads from each mother and 2.5 million to 3.5 million from each child.

This sequence was found in a girl aged 2-15 years in good health. The chain has TRBV25-1 and TRBJ2-1; 8 bases are shared with TRBD1. The assigned J gene may be wrong: the sequence end matches TRBJ2-7 better. The specimen was blood. The CDR3 nucleotides are TGTGCCAGCAATACTCAGGGGGCCAACGAGCAGTACTTC. Translating it yields CASNTQGANEQYF.